The clone carrying this T cell receptor beta chain was detected a few times. As yet, its antigen is unknown. These data originate in a study of cytomegalovirus exposure and HLA in healthy donors. The germline V gene has CDR1 MNHEY and CDR2 SVGAGI. This CDR3 has 13 residues. Between the trimmed V and J ends, which lost 8 bases and 0 bases, there was a span of 11 bases. Study-wide results and caveats: Rarity marked most TCR sequences, yet some public TCRs occurred in many donors. Analyzed later, association rates of TCRs varied across HLA loci, with DRB1 most and HLA-C fewest.

Researchers ran the PCR with 60 Vbeta and 13 Jbeta primers. The authors' processing: The authors later counted tens of millions of unique TCR beta chains, about 11 million of them shared. Sequenced by immunoSEQ multiplex PCR; TCRdb stores in-frame clones only, minus some. D and trimming come from the DNA, and the V and J calls and clone size come from that table. Of 95,000 to 150,000 clones listed, roughly 69% are singletons. Input material: PBMCs. The clonotype comes from a woman in her 40s in good health and CMV-seropositive. The rearrangement uses TRBV6-5 and TRBJ2-7, with D uncertain. The CDR3 loop is CASGSTGSYEQYF. CDR3 DNA sequence: TGTGCCAGCGGTTCGACTGGCTCCTACGAGCAGTACTTC.